The T cell receptor (beta chain) described here comes from a study of blood T cell repertoires in COVID-19. Study context: Sites across the United States, Italy and Spain contributed samples from acute and convalescent COVID-19.

TCRdb's table, derived via immunoSEQ multiplex PCR, lists solely in-frame clones and lacks some. In the table there are some 460,000 clones, about 85% of which are singletons. Those enrolled, adults aged roughly 18 to 89 years, came from around 24 US areas. Germline assignment: CDR1 SGHVS and CDR2 FQNEAQ. The CDR3 spans 12 residues. Unmatched junction bases numbered 7, after V lost 7 bases and J lost 12 bases. The chain employs TRBV7-8 and TRBJ1-4; the match to TRBD1 covers 8 bases. Sequencing was done on a sample of PBMCs or T cells enriched from blood (not recorded which). This TCR was sampled from a woman younger than 35 with acute COVID-19. The CDR3 nucleotides are TGTGCCAGCACCAAACAGGGGGATCAACTGTTTTTT. It yields the protein CASTKQGDQLFF. The variable domain in full, completed from reference TRBV7-8 and TRBJ1-4, reads GAGVSQSPRYKVAKRGQDVALRCDPISGHVSLFWYQQALGQGPEFLTYFQNEAQLDKSGLPSDRFFAERPEGSVSTLKIQRTQQEDSAVYLCASTKQGDQLFFGSGTQLSVL.